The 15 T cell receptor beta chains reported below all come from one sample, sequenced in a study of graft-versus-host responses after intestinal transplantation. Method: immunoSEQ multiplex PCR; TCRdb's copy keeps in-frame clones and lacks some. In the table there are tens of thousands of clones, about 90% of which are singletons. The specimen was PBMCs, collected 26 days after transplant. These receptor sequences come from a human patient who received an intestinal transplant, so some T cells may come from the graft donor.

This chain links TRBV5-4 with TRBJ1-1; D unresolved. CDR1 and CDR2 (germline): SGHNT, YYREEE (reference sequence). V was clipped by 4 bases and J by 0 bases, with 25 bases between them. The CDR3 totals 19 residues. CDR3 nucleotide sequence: TGTGCCAGCAGCCCGCTATTCCCGGCAGGCGTTACCGTGAACACTGAAGCTTTCTTT. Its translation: CASSPLFPAGVTVNTEAFF. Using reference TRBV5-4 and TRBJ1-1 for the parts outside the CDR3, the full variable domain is ETGVTQSPTHLIKTRGQQVTLRCSSQSGHNTVSWYQQALGQGPQFIFQYYREEENGRGNFPPRFSGLQFPNYSSELNVNALELDDSALYLCASSPLFPAGVTVNTEAFFGQGTRLTVV.

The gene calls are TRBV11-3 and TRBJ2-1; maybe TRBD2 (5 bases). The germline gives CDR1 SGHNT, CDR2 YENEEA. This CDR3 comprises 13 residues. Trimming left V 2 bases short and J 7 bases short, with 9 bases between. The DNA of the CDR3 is TGTGCCAGCAGCTTAAGTCGGGGTAATGAGCAGTTCTTC. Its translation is CASSLSRGNEQFF.

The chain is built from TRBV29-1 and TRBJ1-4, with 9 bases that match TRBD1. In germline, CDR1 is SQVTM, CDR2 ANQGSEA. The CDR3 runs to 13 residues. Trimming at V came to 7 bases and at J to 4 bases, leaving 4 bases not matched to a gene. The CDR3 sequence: CSAGTGINEKLFF. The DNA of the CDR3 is TGCAGCGCTGGGACAGGGATTAATGAAAAACTGTTTTTT.

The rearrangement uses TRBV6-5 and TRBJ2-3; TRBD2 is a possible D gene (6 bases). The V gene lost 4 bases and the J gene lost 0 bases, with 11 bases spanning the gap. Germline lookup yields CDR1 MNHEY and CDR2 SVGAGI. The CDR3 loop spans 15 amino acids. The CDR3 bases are TGTGCCAGCAGTTTCCCGGGACTGAGCACAGATACGCAGTATTTT. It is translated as CASSFPGLSTDTQYF.

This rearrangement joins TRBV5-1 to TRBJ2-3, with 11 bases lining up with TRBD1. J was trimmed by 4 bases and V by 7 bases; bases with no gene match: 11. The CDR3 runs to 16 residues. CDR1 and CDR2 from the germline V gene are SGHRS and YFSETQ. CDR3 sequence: CASGVIPGQGADTQYF. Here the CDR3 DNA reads TGCGCCAGCGGAGTGATACCGGGACAGGGGGCAGATACGCAGTATTTT.

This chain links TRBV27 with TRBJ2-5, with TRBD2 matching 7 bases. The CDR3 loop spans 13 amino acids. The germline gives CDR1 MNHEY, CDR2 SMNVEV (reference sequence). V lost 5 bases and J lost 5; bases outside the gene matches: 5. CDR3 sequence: CASSPWGGETQYF. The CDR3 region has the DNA TGTGCCAGCAGTCCCTGGGGGGGGGAGACCCAGTACTTC.

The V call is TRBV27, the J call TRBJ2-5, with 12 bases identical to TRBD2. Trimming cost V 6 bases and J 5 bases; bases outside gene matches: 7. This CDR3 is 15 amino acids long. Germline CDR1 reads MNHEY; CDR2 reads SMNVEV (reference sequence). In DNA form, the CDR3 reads TGTGCCAGCAGCAAAACTAGCGGGGGGCGGGAGACCCAGTACTTC. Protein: CASSKTSGGRETQYF.

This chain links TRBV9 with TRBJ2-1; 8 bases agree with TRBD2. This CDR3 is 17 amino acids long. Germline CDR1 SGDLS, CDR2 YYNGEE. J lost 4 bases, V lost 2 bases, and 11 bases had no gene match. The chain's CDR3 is CASSVGSSGGRYNEQFF. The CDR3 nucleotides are TGTGCCAGCAGCGTGGGCTCCTCGGGAGGGCGGTACAATGAGCAGTTCTTC. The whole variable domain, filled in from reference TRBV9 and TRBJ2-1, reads DSGVTQTPKHLITATGQRVTLRCSPRSGDLSVYWYQQSLDQGLQFLIQYYNGEERAKGNILERFSAQQFPDLHSELNLSSLELGDSALYFCASSVGSSGGRYNEQFFGPGTRLTVL.

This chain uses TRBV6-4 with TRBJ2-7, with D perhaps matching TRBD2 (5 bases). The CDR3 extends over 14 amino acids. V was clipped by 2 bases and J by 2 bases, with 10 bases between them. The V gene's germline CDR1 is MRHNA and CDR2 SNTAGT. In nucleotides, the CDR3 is TGTGCCAGCAGTGACGGTGGCGGGCCCTACGAGCAGTACTTC. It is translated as CASSDGGGPYEQYF.

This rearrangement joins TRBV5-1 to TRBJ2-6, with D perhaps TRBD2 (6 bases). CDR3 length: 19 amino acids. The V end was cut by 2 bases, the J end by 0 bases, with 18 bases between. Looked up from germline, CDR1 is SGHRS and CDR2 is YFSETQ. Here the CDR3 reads CASSFSSGRPNSGANVLTF. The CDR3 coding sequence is TGCGCCAGCAGCTTTTCGTCAGGGAGGCCCAACTCTGGGGCCAACGTCCTGACTTTC.

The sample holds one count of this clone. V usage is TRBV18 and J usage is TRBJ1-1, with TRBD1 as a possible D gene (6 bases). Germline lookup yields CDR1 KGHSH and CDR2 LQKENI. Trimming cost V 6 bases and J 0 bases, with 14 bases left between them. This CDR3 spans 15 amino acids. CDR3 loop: CASSRQQGLNTEAFF. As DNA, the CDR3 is TGTGCCAGCTCTCGCCAGCAGGGGTTGAACACTGAAGCTTTCTTT.

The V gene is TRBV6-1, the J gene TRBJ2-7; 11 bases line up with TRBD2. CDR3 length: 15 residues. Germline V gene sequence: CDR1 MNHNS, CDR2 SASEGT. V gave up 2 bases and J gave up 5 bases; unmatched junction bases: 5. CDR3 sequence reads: CASSELAGGPHEQYF. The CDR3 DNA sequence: TGTGCCAGCAGTGAATTAGCGGGGGGGCCCCACGAGCAGTACTTC.

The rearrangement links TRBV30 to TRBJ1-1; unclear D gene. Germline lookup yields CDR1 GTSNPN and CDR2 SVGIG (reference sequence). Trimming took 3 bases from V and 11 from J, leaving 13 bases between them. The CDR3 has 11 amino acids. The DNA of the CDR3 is TGTGCCTGGAGCCGAGGCCCCAGTGCTTTCTTT. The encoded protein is CAWSRGPSAFF.

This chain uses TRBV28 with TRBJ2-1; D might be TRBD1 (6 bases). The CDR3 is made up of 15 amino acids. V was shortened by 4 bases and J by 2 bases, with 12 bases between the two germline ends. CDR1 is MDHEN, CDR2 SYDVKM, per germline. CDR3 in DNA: TGTGCCAGCAGTTCCATAAGACAGGCCTACAATGAGCAGTTCTTC. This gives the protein CASSSIRQAYNEQFF.

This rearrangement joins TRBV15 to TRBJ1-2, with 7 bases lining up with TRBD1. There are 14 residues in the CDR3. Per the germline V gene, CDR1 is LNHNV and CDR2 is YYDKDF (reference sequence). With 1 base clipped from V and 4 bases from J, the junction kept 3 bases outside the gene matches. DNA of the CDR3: TGTGCCACCAGCAGAGTAGGACAGGCCTATGGCTACACCTTC. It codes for CATSRVGQAYGYTF. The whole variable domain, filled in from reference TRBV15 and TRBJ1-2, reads DAMVIQNPRYQVTQFGKPVTLSCSQTLNHNVMYWYQQKSSQAPKLLFHYYDKDFNNEADTPDNFQSRRPNTSFCFLDIRSPGLGDTAMYLCATSRVGQAYGYTFGSGTRLTVV.